The clone carrying this TCR beta chain occurred a few times. The antigen is undetermined. A junction end diverges from the germline sequence, so it may reflect a read error. This sample was taken from a study of cytomegalovirus exposure and HLA in healthy donors. Study-wide findings and caveats: Further analysis was carried out later, and it showed several of the most significant clusters appearing linked to common viral pathogens.

In germline, CDR1 is SSHAT, CDR2 FNYEAQ (reference sequence). This CDR3 region has 14 residues. The study ran its PCR with 60 Vbeta and 13 Jbeta primers. Assay: immunoSEQ multiplex PCR; the TCRdb copy retains only in-frame clones and omits some. The sample lists roughly 56,000 clones, approximately 85% occurring once. Sequencing input: PBMCs. The gene calls are TRBV7-7 and TRBJ2-1; tentatively, D is TRBD1 (6 bases). This clonotype was sampled from a boy aged 10-17 years in good health and CMV-seropositive. CDR3 sequence (DNA): TGTGCTAGCAGCTTAGAGGGGGATCACAATGAGCAGTTCTTC. As protein: CASSLEGDHNEQFF.